The 28 T cell receptor beta chains below all came from one sample that was sequenced in a study of T cell responses to AZD1222 COVID-19 vaccine. Profiling relied on immunoSEQ multiplex PCR, and the TCRdb table lists in-frame clones only, not all of them. The top ten hold about 2.7% of the sample, which has some 95,000 clones, roughly nine tenths seen once. This material consisted of peripheral blood, taken on day 0 of MenACWY control vaccination. The source of these receptors is an adult in good health.

J is TRBJ2-5 and V is TRBV6-5; D is ambiguous. The CDR3 consists of 13 residues. V was cut by 1 base and J by 1 base, with 4 bases left in between. Germline CDR1 MNHEY, CDR2 SVGAGI. The CDR3 bases are TGTGCCAGCAGTTACTTGGGCCAAGAGACCCAGTACTTC. This gives the protein CASSYLGQETQYF.

This clone was observed a single time. V is TRBV9 and J is TRBJ2-1, with 8 bases identical to TRBD2. V was clipped by 3 bases and J by 4 bases; unmatched bases: 15. The CDR3 contains 18 residues. In germline, CDR1 is SGDLS, CDR2 YYNGEE. CDR3 amino acids: CASSEPLVAGPKYNEQFF. The CDR3 nucleotides read TGTGCCAGCAGCGAGCCCCTCGTAGCGGGGCCTAAATACAATGAGCAGTTCTTC.

Only a few counts were recorded for this clone. The chain employs TRBV3-1 (or the pseudogene TRBV3-2) and TRBJ2-1, with D possibly being TRBD2 (6 bases). This CDR3 has 12 residues. Germline CDR1 LGHDT, CDR2 YNNKEL (reference sequence). V was pared by 1 base and J by 15 bases, with 13 bases between. DNA of the CDR3: TGTGCCAGCAGCCAAGCGGGGGAGTTAAGGTTCTTC. The encoded protein is CASSQAGELRFF.

The chain couples TRBV28 to TRBJ1-2, with 9 bases fitting TRBD1. Germline CDR1 MDHEN, CDR2 SYDVKM. J was trimmed by 8 bases and V by 0 bases; bases with no gene match: 10. The CDR3 extends over 16 amino acids. CDR3 nucleotide sequence: TGTGCCAGCAGTTTATGGGGACAGGGCGTGCTGGGAGGCTACACCTTC. It yields the protein CASSLWGQGVLGGYTF.

The V gene is TRBV11-3, the J gene TRBJ2-5; D remains ambiguous. The CDR3 spans 12 residues. Between the trimmed V and J ends, which lost 3 bases and 5 bases, there was a span of 7 bases. Germline V CDR1 and CDR2: SGHNT, YENEEA. The CDR3 loop reads CASSLGRETQYF. The DNA of the CDR3 is TGTGCCAGCAGCTTGGGTCGGGAGACCCAGTACTTC.

The CDR3 sequence is CASSYTLRGRSDEQFF. The CDR3 nucleotides are TGTGCCAGCAGTTACACGCTCAGGGGGCGGTCTGATGAGCAGTTCTTC. The rearrangement links TRBV6-5 to TRBJ2-1; 8 bases match TRBD1. V shed 2 bases and J 8 bases; nucleotides not matched to a gene: 11. Germline V gene sequence: CDR1 MNHEY, CDR2 SVGAGI. The CDR3 contains 16 residues.

This rearrangement joins TRBV27 to TRBJ1-2, with D unresolved. Trimming left V 0 bases short and J 8 bases short, with 10 bases between. The CDR3 runs to 13 residues. CDR1 is MNHEY and CDR2 is SMNVEV in the germline V gene (reference sequence). The DNA of the CDR3 is TGTGCCAGCAGTTTATCAGGTTCGAGAGGCTACACCTTC. Its translation is CASSLSGSRGYTF.

The chain recombines TRBV9 with TRBJ2-1, with no clear D. The CDR3 extends over 13 amino acids. Germline CDR1 is SGDLS and CDR2 is YYNGEE. Trimming left V 0 bases short and J 6 bases short, with 7 bases between. CDR3 protein: CASSVGAINEQFF. The CDR3 DNA follows: TGTGCCAGCAGCGTAGGGGCAATCAATGAGCAGTTCTTC.

The V gene is TRBV6-1, the J gene TRBJ2-7; no clear D. The length of the CDR3 is 14 residues. The V end was cut by 3 bases, the J end by 0 bases, with 9 bases between. Germline CDR1 and CDR2: MNHNS and SASEGT. This chain's CDR3 is CASSDLTVSYEQYF. In DNA form, the CDR3 reads TGTGCCAGCAGTGATTTAACAGTCTCCTACGAGCAGTACTTC.

In its sample, this clone was seen once. The chain is built from TRBV4-2 and TRBJ2-1; D gene unclear. Deletions cut 0 bases from V and 4 bases from J, with 10 bases between. CDR1 and CDR2 (germline): LGHNA, YNFKEQ. The CDR3 length is 15 residues. This CDR3 is CASSQDRTAYNEQFF. The CDR3 coding sequence is TGTGCCAGCAGCCAAGATCGTACAGCTTACAATGAGCAGTTCTTC.

CDR3 sequence: CASSVATGNYGYTF. The CDR3 coding sequence is TGTGCCAGCAGCGTAGCGACAGGCAACTATGGCTACACCTTC. The rearrangement joins TRBV9 to TRBJ1-2, with D maybe TRBD1 (6 bases). The V and J ends lost 0 bases and 2 bases respectively, with 8 bases between them. Looked up from germline, CDR1 is SGDLS and CDR2 is YYNGEE. This CDR3 has 14 amino acids. The complete variable domain, with remaining parts taken from reference TRBV9 and TRBJ1-2, reads DSGVTQTPKHLITATGQRVTLRCSPRSGDLSVYWYQQSLDQGLQFLIQYYNGEERAKGNILERFSAQQFPDLHSELNLSSLELGDSALYFCASSVATGNYGYTFGSGTRLTVV.

This rearrangement joins TRBV18 to TRBJ1-2; TRBD1 might be the D (5 bases). Trimming shortened V by 0 bases and J by 7 bases, and 18 bases separated the two germline ends. Germline V gene data show CDR1 as KGHSH and CDR2 as LQKENI. The CDR3 length is 16 residues. The chain's CDR3 is CASSPPGGRGGIGYTF. CDR3 in DNA: TGTGCCAGCTCACCACCAGGCGGTAGGGGCGGGATTGGCTACACCTTC.

The CDR3 DNA is TGTGCCAGCAGCCGTCCGACTAGCGGGGGGCCTGGAGGTGAGCAGTTCTTC. Its translation: CASSRPTSGGPGGEQFF. The gene calls are TRBV11-2 and TRBJ2-1; 13 bases are a match to TRBD2. The CDR3 extends over 17 amino acids. V shed 5 bases, J shed 9 bases, and the junction held 13 bases outside the gene matches. CDR1 and CDR2 from the germline V gene are SGHAT and FQNNGV.

This clone was counted once. The chain carries TRBV29-1 and TRBJ2-7; no reliable D call. This CDR3 comprises 13 residues. Trimming stripped 6 bases from V and 2 bases from J, with 14 bases between. The germline CDR1 and CDR2 sequences are SQVTM and ANQGSEA. DNA of the CDR3: TGCAGCGTAGTTCTGACCCCCCCCTACGAGCAGTACTTC. This gives the protein CSVVLTPPYEQYF.

V and J are TRBV6-5 and TRBJ1-5; 7 positions match TRBD1. Per germline, CDR1 MNHEY and CDR2 SVGAGI. This CDR3 is 15 amino acids long. With V trimmed by 7 bases and J by 5 bases, 11 bases remained unmatched. CDR3 nucleotides: TGTGCCAGCACGCCAAGGCAGGGGGGGGATCAGCCCCAGCATTTT. It yields the protein CASTPRQGGDQPQHF.

V usage is TRBV5-4 and J usage is TRBJ1-1, with D possibly being TRBD1 (6 bases). The CDR3 is 15 residues long. Germline V gene lookup returns CDR1 SGHNT and CDR2 YYREEE (reference sequence). The V and J ends lost 4 bases and 3 bases respectively, with 16 bases between them. The CDR3 DNA reads as TGTGCCAGCAGCCCTTTCCAGGGGAGGGACACTGAAGCTTTCTTT. Translated, it gives CASSPFQGRDTEAFF.

This clone is a singleton in its sample. This chain joins TRBV7-6 and TRBJ2-5, with 11 bases aligning to TRBD2. V lost 3 bases and J lost 0; bases outside the gene matches: 3. The CDR3 covers 16 residues. The germline V gene encodes CDR1 SGHVS and CDR2 FNYEAQ. The CDR3 loop reads CASSFPGLADQETQYF. The CDR3 DNA is TGTGCCAGCAGCTTTCCGGGACTAGCGGACCAAGAGACCCAGTACTTC.

This clone showed up just a few times. The chain couples TRBV7-3 to TRBJ2-1; 7 nucleotides align to TRBD1. The CDR3 is 13 amino acids. The J segment lost 9 bases and the V segment lost 0 bases, leaving 2 bases of the junction unmatched. Germline CDR1 reads SGHTA; CDR2 reads FQGTGA. The CDR3 protein is CASSLTGGTEQFF. The DNA of the CDR3 is TGTGCCAGCAGCTTAACAGGGGGCACTGAGCAGTTCTTC.

The V call is TRBV6-2 or TRBV6-3, the J call TRBJ1-5, with D possibly matching TRBD1 (6 bases). Trimming took off 2 bases at V and 3 bases at J, with 14 bases between the two ends. The CDR3 loop spans 16 amino acids. Looked up from germline, CDR1 is MNHEY and CDR2 is SVGEGT. CDR3: CASSYRPGQFNQPQHF. The DNA of the CDR3 is TGTGCCAGCAGTTACCGCCCCGGACAGTTCAATCAGCCCCAGCATTTT.

The chain has TRBV2 and TRBJ2-1; D ambiguous. Trimming cost V 5 bases and J 8 bases, with 10 bases left between them. There are 12 residues in the CDR3. Germline CDR1 and CDR2: SNHLY and FYNNEI. The chain's CDR3 is CASSLGLDEQFF. CDR3 coding DNA: TGTGCCAGCAGTTTGGGTCTAGATGAGCAGTTCTTC.

The V and J genes are TRBV4-2 and TRBJ1-2; TRBD1 agrees at 8 bases. Germline lookup yields CDR1 LGHNA and CDR2 YNFKEQ. With V trimmed by 2 bases and J by 2 bases, 13 bases remained unmatched. The length of the CDR3 is 18 residues. CDR3 sequence reads: CASSQPRGTGGPNYGYTF. In DNA, the CDR3 is TGTGCCAGCAGCCAACCCCGGGGAACAGGGGGACCGAACTATGGCTACACCTTC.

The gene calls are TRBV2 and TRBJ2-3, with TRBD2 identical over 8 bases. This CDR3 spans 16 amino acids. Looked up from germline, CDR1 is SNHLY and CDR2 is FYNNEI. The junction had 7 bases not matched to a gene; V was cut back by 1 base and J by 4 bases. CDR3 sequence: CASSEGRGGWADTQYF. The CDR3 region has the DNA TGTGCCAGCAGTGAAGGACGGGGGGGTTGGGCAGATACGCAGTATTTT. The full variable domain, with the rest looked up from reference TRBV2 and TRBJ2-3, is EPEVTQTPSHQVTQMGQEVILRCVPISNHLYFYWYRQILGQKVEFLVSFYNNEISEKSEIFDDQFSVERPDGSNFTLKIRSTKLEDSAMYFCASSEGRGGWADTQYFGPGTRLTVL.

This chain joins TRBV3-1 (or the pseudogene TRBV3-2) and TRBJ1-6, with 8 bases lining up with TRBD1. Germline loops: CDR1 LGHDT, CDR2 YNNKEL (reference sequence). CDR3 length equals 14 residues. The junction had 0 bases not matched to a gene; V was cut back by 1 base and J by 7 bases. The DNA of the CDR3 is TGTGCCAGCAGCCAAGGGACAGGGAATTCACCCCTCCACTTT. It translates to CASSQGTGNSPLHF.

The V gene is TRBV6-5, the J gene TRBJ1-1; a weak D match, TRBD1 (6 bases). The V end lost 4 bases, the J end lost 1 base, and 16 bases lay between the germline ends. CDR3 length: 16 amino acids. CDR1 and CDR2 (germline): MNHEY, SVGAGI. Here the CDR3 reads CASSWHTGRENTEAFF. The DNA for the CDR3 is TGTGCCAGCAGTTGGCATACAGGGCGGGAGAACACTGAAGCTTTCTTT.

The chain has TRBV5-1 and TRBJ1-1; D gene unclear. This CDR3 spans 14 amino acids. Germline lookup yields CDR1 SGHRS and CDR2 YFSETQ. Trimming removed 0 bases from V and 1 base from J, with 7 bases in between. The CDR3 sequence: CASSLGGKNTEAFF. CDR3 nucleotides: TGCGCCAGCAGCTTGGGCGGGAAGAACACTGAAGCTTTCTTT.

The rearrangement joins TRBV5-1 to TRBJ2-1; TRBD2 aligns across 8 bases. The junction had 17 bases not matched to a gene; V was cut back by 1 base and J by 11 bases. Germline loops: CDR1 SGHRS, CDR2 YFSETQ. The CDR3 loop spans 17 amino acids. CDR3 bases: TGCGCCAGCAGCTTGCCCTACTTAGCGGGGCGTGAAATGAAGCAGTTCTTC. It specifies CASSLPYLAGREMKQFF.

V and J are TRBV6-6 and TRBJ2-5; D ambiguous. V dropped 6 bases and J dropped 1 base, with 6 bases sitting between them. The CDR3 totals 12 residues. Germline V gene data show CDR1 as MNHNY and CDR2 as SVGAGI (reference sequence). Here the CDR3 DNA reads TGTGCCAGCAGACACAGCCAAGAGACCCAGTACTTC. This gives the protein CASRHSQETQYF.

The chain carries TRBV7-2 and TRBJ2-3; tentatively, D is TRBD1 (5 bases). The V end lost 0 bases, the J end lost 6 bases, and 10 bases lay between the germline ends. This CDR3 contains 14 residues. In germline, CDR1 is SGHTA, CDR2 FQGNSA. CDR3: CASSLASKGDTQYF. The CDR3 DNA is TGTGCCAGCAGCTTAGCGTCCAAGGGGGATACGCAGTATTTT.